This passage covers 4 T cell receptor beta chains from one sample sequenced in a study of shared clonotypes between healthy human individuals. Only in-frame clones appear in the TCRdb table, and some are missing; sequencing was by immunoSEQ multiplex PCR. The sample contains a few million clones, approximately 93% of which appear only once. Sequenced input: naive CD4+ T cells from PBMCs. The subset is: CD45RA+ positively selected. The source is a man aged 18 to 29 in good health. Some clones in this sample may be carry-over from other donors' samples.

The rearrangement joins TRBV12-1 to TRBJ2-7; whether TRBD1, the table's D call, matches the DNA was not checked. TRBV12-1 is deemed a pseudogene. The CDR3 covers 15 residues. This chain's CDR3 is CASSPADRGLYEQYF. The DNA of the CDR3 is TGTGCCAGCAGCCCGGCGGACAGGGGGCTTTACGAGCAGTACTTC.

The V gene is TRBV11-2, the J gene TRBJ2-1, with 8 positions matching TRBD2. V shed 6 bases and J 0 bases; nucleotides not matched to a gene: 4. The length of the CDR3 is 15 residues. Germline CDR1 and CDR2: SGHAT and FQNNGV. The CDR3 coding sequence is TGTGCCAGCAGGATAAGCGGGAGCTCCTACAATGAGCAGTTCTTC. Protein product: CASRISGSSYNEQFF.

V usage is TRBV7-2 and J usage is TRBJ2-2; 8 bases align to TRBD2. Germline CDR1 reads SGHTA; CDR2 reads FQGNSA. J gave up 2 bases and V 0 bases, and 8 bases lay outside the gene matches. This CDR3 contains 18 residues. The CDR3, as DNA: TGTGCCAGCAGCTTAGCGCCCCAGCGGGAGTTCAACACCGGGGAGCTGTTTTTT. As protein: CASSLAPQREFNTGELFF.

The chain links TRBV5-6 to TRBJ1-1; 10 bases align to TRBD1. CDR3 length: 17 amino acids. The germline V gene encodes CDR1 SGHDT and CDR2 YYEEEE. Trimming cost V 1 base and J 7 bases; bases outside gene matches: 13. The CDR3 protein is CASSLLIGTGDLFEAFF. DNA of the CDR3: TGTGCCAGCAGCTTGCTGATTGGGACAGGGGATCTCTTTGAAGCTTTCTTT.